The TCR beta chain under discussion was sequenced for a study of blood T cell repertoires in COVID-19. Overall study context: Researchers got acute and convalescent COVID-19 samples from the United States, Italy and Spain. From T cells, B-cell-depleted T cells, or PBMCs came the material, which was cDNA or gDNA.

Seattle's enrolled individuals joined amid active infection and were then monitored longitudinally. V was trimmed by 4 bases and J by 4 bases, leaving 11 bases between them. Germline CDR1 reads SGHDT; CDR2 reads YYEEEE. This CDR3 comprises 13 residues. The authors' processing: It was from reference gene primer amplification that nucleated cell counts were estimated. Measured with immunoSEQ multiplex PCR; TCRdb has only the in-frame clones, and not every one. That table furnishes V, J and clone size, whereas the DNA furnished D and trimming. The data hold 540,000 or so clones, with 70% to 90% observed a single time.

The source of this sequence is a woman aged 45-60 years with COVID-19, enrolled during active disease. The chain is built from TRBV5-6 and TRBJ1-2, with D maybe TRBD1 (5 bases). The sequenced sample consisted of peripheral blood. CDR3 bases: TGTGCCAGCAGCAGGGGACTTACCTATGGCTACACCTTC. Residues: CASSRGLTYGYTF. The full variable domain, its missing parts supplied by reference TRBV5-6 and TRBJ1-2, is DAGVTQSPTHLIKTRGQQVTLRCSPKSGHDTVSWYQQALGQGPQFIFQYYEEEERQRGNFPDRFSGHQFPNYSSELNVNALLLGDSALYLCASSRGLTYGYTFGSGTRLTVV.